The 28 T cell receptor beta chains reported below all come from one sample, sequenced in a study of CD8+CD57+ T cells in acquired aplastic anemia. Profiles of TCR beta VDJ and CDR3 were generated from a genomic DNA template. TCRdb called the reads again in MiXCR, with one record for every CDR3 protein. The table has over 150,000 distinct CDR3 sequences, 65% to 75% seen once. By flow cytometry, patients selected for sequencing had shown an expansion of CD8+CD57+ cells. The material sequenced was sorted CD4+, CD8+, or CD8+CD57+ T cells (not recorded which) from PBMCs. Receptors were obtained from a human donor with aplastic anemia.

The chain uses TRBV7-2 and TRBJ1-4, with 7 positions matching TRBD1. The CDR3 is 14 amino acids. Germline V gene data show CDR1 as SGHTA and CDR2 as FQGNSA. V trimming: 3 bases; J trimming: 8 bases; junction bases outside the gene matches: 6. This CDR3 is CASSLGTAGEKLFF. Written as DNA, the CDR3 is TGTGCCAGCAGCTTGGGGACAGCAGGAGAAAAACTGTTTTTT. Filled out from reference TRBV7-2 and TRBJ1-4, the complete variable domain reads GAGVSQSPSNKVTEKGKDVELRCDPISGHTALYWYRQSLGQGLEFLIYFQGNSAPDKSGLPSDRFSAERTGGSVSTLTIQRTQQEDSAVYLCASSLGTAGEKLFFGSGTQLSVL.

The rearrangement links TRBV10-1 to TRBJ2-5; 7 bases fit TRBD1. The J call could be wrong; TRBJ2-7 is a better fit for the DNA end. In germline, CDR1 is WNHNN, CDR2 SYGVQD (reference sequence). CDR3 length: 12 amino acids. For the CDR3, the DNA is TGCGCCGTCCGGGACAGCTCCTACGAGCAGTACTTC. Amino acid sequence: CAVRDSSYEQYF.

This chain uses TRBV12-5 with TRBJ2-3; 12 nucleotides align to TRBD2. With 5 bases clipped from V and 3 bases from J, the junction kept 0 bases outside the gene matches. CDR3 length: 14 residues. Germline values: CDR1 LGHNT, CDR2 FRNRAP. CDR3 bases: TGTGCTAGTGGTCTAGCGGGAGGGACAGATACGCAGTATTTT. This gives the protein CASGLAGGTDTQYF. The entire variable domain, with the rest obtained from reference TRBV12-5 and TRBJ2-3, is as follows: DARVTQTPRHKVTEMGQEVTMRCQPILGHNTVFWYRQTMMQGLELLAYFRNRAPLDDSGMPKDRFSAEMPDATLATLKIQPSEPRDSAVYFCASGLAGGTDTQYFGPGTRLTVL.

The chain carries TRBV10-3 and TRBJ2-7, with 13 nucleotides matching TRBD2. The CDR3 extends over 16 amino acids. J gave up 2 bases and V 3 bases, and 4 bases lay outside the gene matches. Germline V gene lookup returns CDR1 ENHRY and CDR2 SYGVKD. The CDR3 protein is CAISDRGTSGAYEQYF. In DNA form, the CDR3 reads TGTGCCATCAGTGACAGAGGGACTAGCGGGGCCTACGAGCAGTACTTC.

This sequence joins TRBV9 and TRBJ2-7, with D possibly TRBD2 on 5 matching bases. The CDR3 is 14 amino acids. Trimming pared 0 bases from V and 2 bases from J, leaving 9 bases between. The germline gives CDR1 SGDLS, CDR2 YYNGEE. This CDR3 is CASSVGTVTYEQYF. DNA for the CDR3: TGTGCCAGCAGCGTAGGGACTGTAACCTACGAGCAGTACTTC.

This clonotype was seen more than once but under ten times. This chain uses TRBV10-1 with TRBJ1-1; possible D gene TRBD1, 6 bases. The CDR3 extends over 12 amino acids. The V end lost 2 bases, the J end lost 5 bases, and 6 bases lay between the germline ends. Germline V gene data show CDR1 as WNHNN and CDR2 as SYGVQD (reference sequence). The CDR3 coding sequence is TGCGCCAGCAGTGAGCAGGGGACTGAAGCTTTCTTT. Protein sequence: CASSEQGTEAFF.

This clonotype was recorded once. The chain joins TRBV29-1 to TRBJ2-1; D might be TRBD1 (6 bases). CDR1 is SQVTM, CDR2 ANQGSEA, per germline. V was shortened by 6 bases and J by 2 bases, with 17 bases between the two germline ends. The CDR3 length is 15 residues. DNA of the CDR3: TGCAGCGTGATTCCCAGGGGTCCTGCCTACAATGAGCAGTTCTTC. Its protein product is CSVIPRGPAYNEQFF.

The chain couples TRBV13 to TRBJ2-7; 9 bases map to TRBD2. The CDR3 spans 14 residues. Germline CDR1 reads PRHDT; CDR2 reads FYEKMQ (reference sequence). J was trimmed by 2 bases and V by 6 bases; bases with no gene match: 5. CDR3 region: CASRAGGRAYEQYF. For the CDR3, the DNA is TGTGCCAGCAGAGCGGGGGGCCGCGCCTACGAGCAGTACTTC.

This chain joins TRBV19 and TRBJ1-6, with no clear D. CDR3 length: 13 residues. CDR1 is LNHDA and CDR2 is SQIVND in the germline V gene (reference sequence). Trimming removed 5 bases from V and 5 bases from J, with 7 bases in between. The CDR3 nucleotides read TGTGCCAGTAGTTTGTGGGATAATTCACCCCTCCACTTT. Translated, it gives CASSLWDNSPLHF.

V and J are TRBV2 and TRBJ1-1; no definite D call. This CDR3 is built from 14 residues. Trimming removed 6 bases from V and 1 base from J, with 12 bases in between. Germline CDR1 and CDR2: SNHLY and FYNNEI. The CDR3 bases are TGTGCCAGCAGCCCCAAGCGCCAGAACACTGAAGCTTTCTTT. Amino acids: CASSPKRQNTEAFF. Full variable domain (outside the CDR3, taken from reference TRBV2 and TRBJ1-1): EPEVTQTPSHQVTQMGQEVILRCVPISNHLYFYWYRQILGQKVEFLVSFYNNEISEKSEIFDDQFSVERPDGSNFTLKIRSTKLEDSAMYFCASSPKRQNTEAFFGQGTRLTVV.

This clonotype has a handful of counts. The chain carries TRBV6-4 and TRBJ2-5; 11 bases agree with TRBD2. Germline CDR1 reads MRHNA; CDR2 reads SNTAGT. Trimming removed 5 bases from V and 4 bases from J; junction bases left unmatched: 9. The CDR3 consists of 16 residues. The CDR3 here is CASSSRTSGWRETQYF. CDR3 sequence (DNA): TGTGCCAGCAGTTCCAGGACTAGCGGGTGGCGAGAGACCCAGTACTTC.

The V gene is TRBV2, the J gene TRBJ1-1; D not certain. The CDR3 runs to 12 residues. Trimming stripped 7 bases from V and 5 bases from J, with 11 bases between. CDR1 and CDR2 from the germline V gene are SNHLY and FYNNEI. CDR3 region: CASKNGETEAFF. DNA of the CDR3: TGTGCCAGCAAGAATGGGGAGACTGAAGCTTTCTTT.

V and J are TRBV7-8 and TRBJ2-7, with D tentatively TRBD1 (6 bases). CDR1 is SGHVS, CDR2 FQNEAQ, per germline. The CDR3 is 14 amino acids. V was pared by 2 bases and J by 2 bases, with 10 bases between. The CDR3 protein is CASSLHRATYEQYF. DNA for the CDR3: TGTGCCAGCAGCTTACACAGGGCGACCTACGAGCAGTACTTC.

This clonotype appeared a few times. This sequence joins TRBV7-9 and TRBJ2-7; D possibly corresponds to TRBD1 (5 bases). Germline CDR1 is SEHNR and CDR2 is FQNEAQ (reference sequence). Trimming pared 5 bases from V and 3 bases from J, leaving 8 bases between. This CDR3 contains 12 residues. The CDR3 DNA reads TGTGCCAGCAGCCTCACAGGCTACGAGCAGTACTTC. This encodes CASSLTGYEQYF.

V gene TRBV20-1 combines with J gene TRBJ2-3; no definite D call. The CDR3 loop spans 12 amino acids. The V gene lost 2 bases and the J gene lost 3 bases, with 6 bases spanning the gap. Germline V gene data show CDR1 as DFQATT and CDR2 as SNEGSKA (reference sequence). CDR3 nucleotide sequence: TGCAGTGCTAGATCGTGGACAGATACGCAGTATTTT. This translates into CSARSWTDTQYF.

A word on this clonotype: Just one base apart from a much larger clone, this may be a read error. The rearrangement joins TRBV10-3 to TRBJ2-7; TRBD1 is a possible D gene (5 bases). The CDR3 sequence is 13 residues long. Looked up from germline, CDR1 is ENHRY and CDR2 is SYGVKD. The CDR3 spells CASRQGAAYGQYF. CDR3 DNA sequence: TGTGCCAGCCGGCAGGGTGCAGCCTACGGGCAGTACTTC.

This clonotype was seen repeatedly, ten times or more. This chain uses TRBV5-1 with TRBJ2-5; D not resolved. Deletions cut 0 bases from V and 1 base from J, with 1 base between. The CDR3 is made up of 12 amino acids. Germline V CDR1 and CDR2: SGHRS, YFSETQ. Here the CDR3 reads CASSLGQETQYF. The CDR3 DNA follows: TGCGCCAGCAGCTTGGGCCAAGAGACCCAGTACTTC.

This clonotype was seen only a few times. This chain uses TRBV19 with TRBJ2-3; D tentatively reads TRBD1 or TRBD2 (6 bases each). CDR3 length equals 16 residues. V was trimmed by 5 bases and J by 4 bases, leaving 19 bases between them. From germline, CDR1 is LNHDA and CDR2 SQIVND (reference sequence). The CDR3 DNA follows: TGTGCCAGTAGTCGAGTGGGGGGCAATAATGCAGATACGCAGTATTTT. Protein sequence: CASSRVGGNNADTQYF.

The gene calls are TRBV9 and TRBJ2-7; D is ambiguous. V shed 4 bases and J shed 4 bases, with 15 bases lying between them. In germline, CDR1 is SGDLS, CDR2 YYNGEE. This CDR3 has 14 amino acids. The DNA of the CDR3 is TGTGCCAGCAGCCCTGGGTTGAGTGGATACGAGCAGTACTTC. It is translated as CASSPGLSGYEQYF.

This clonotype was observed a handful of times. The V and J genes are TRBV7-9 and TRBJ2-3; 10 nucleotides agree with TRBD1. Unmatched junction bases numbered 1, after V lost 3 bases and J lost 1 base. Germline assignment: CDR1 SEHNR and CDR2 FQNEAQ (reference sequence). The CDR3 covers 15 residues. The CDR3 reads CASSFGTGGTDTQYF. CDR3 DNA: TGTGCCAGCAGCTTCGGGACAGGGGGCACAGATACGCAGTATTTT.

There are many counts of this clonotype. The chain uses TRBV7-9 and TRBJ1-1; D is ambiguous. The CDR3 spans 15 residues. The ends were cut back, 1 base at V and 8 bases at J, with 17 bases in the middle. Germline V CDR1 and CDR2: SEHNR, FQNEAQ (reference sequence). CDR3: CASSLGPQRRSEAFF. As DNA, the CDR3 is TGTGCCAGCAGCTTAGGGCCCCAGAGGCGATCGGAAGCTTTCTTT.

The chain employs TRBV5-1 and TRBJ2-7; TRBD1 matches 7 bases. Trimming took 0 bases from V and 8 from J; bases not matched to a gene: 8. CDR3 length: 14 residues. From germline, CDR1 is SGHRS and CDR2 YFSETQ. CDR3 region: CASSLGGGAGKQYF. Here the CDR3 DNA reads TGCGCCAGCAGCTTGGGAGGGGGCGCGGGCAAGCAGTACTTC. Filled out from reference TRBV5-1 and TRBJ2-7, the complete variable domain reads KAGVTQTPRYLIKTRGQQVTLSCSPISGHRSVSWYQQTPGQGLQFLFEYFSETQRNKGNFPGRFSGRQFSNSRSEMNVSTLELGDSALYLCASSLGGGAGKQYFGPGTRLTVT.

The chain joins TRBV29-1 to TRBJ2-3; D call uncertain. Germline V CDR1 and CDR2: SQVTM, ANQGSEA. V was shortened by 3 bases and J by 0 bases, with 10 bases between the two germline ends. This CDR3 contains 14 residues. The CDR3 coding sequence is TGCAGCGTTGAGGCAGGCGCTAGCACAGATACGCAGTATTTT. Translating gives CSVEAGASTDTQYF.

This sequence joins TRBV7-8 and TRBJ1-2, with 10 bases matching TRBD1. Germline trimming cut 6 bases from V and 6 bases from J; bases unmatched to any gene: 16. In germline, CDR1 is SGHVS, CDR2 FQNEAQ. The length of the CDR3 is 17 residues. The CDR3 DNA reads TGTGCCAGCAGTCACTCGTGGGACAGGGGAAGGAGGGATGGCTACACCTTC. Translation: CASSHSWDRGRRDGYTF.

In its sample, this clonotype was seen a few times. The V call is TRBV9, the J call TRBJ1-1, with TRBD1 identical over 7 bases. From germline, CDR1 is SGDLS and CDR2 YYNGEE. The CDR3 covers 14 residues. J was trimmed by 0 bases and V by 4 bases; bases with no gene match: 3. CDR3: CASSTGQMNTEAFF. The CDR3 DNA sequence: TGTGCCAGCAGCACGGGACAGATGAACACTGAAGCTTTCTTT.

This chain uses TRBV7-8 with TRBJ2-1; no reliable D call. CDR1 is SGHVS, CDR2 FQNEAQ, per germline. The CDR3 spans 15 residues. V gave up 5 bases and J gave up 6 bases, with 17 bases separating them. The CDR3 DNA sequence: TGTGCCAGCAGCAACGACTTATCCGACACCAATGAGCAGTTCTTC. Translated: CASSNDLSDTNEQFF. Complete variable domain (other parts from reference TRBV7-8 and TRBJ2-1): GAGVSQSPRYKVAKRGQDVALRCDPISGHVSLFWYQQALGQGPEFLTYFQNEAQLDKSGLPSDRFFAERPEGSVSTLKIQRTQQEDSAVYLCASSNDLSDTNEQFFGPGTRLTVL.

The chain combines TRBV9 with TRBJ1-2; D call uncertain. The CDR3 spans 11 residues. The ends were cut back, 1 base at V and 7 bases at J, with 5 bases in the middle. Germline loops: CDR1 SGDLS, CDR2 YYNGEE. The CDR3 region is CASSVQAGYTF. CDR3 nucleotide sequence: TGTGCCAGCAGCGTACAAGCTGGCTACACCTTC.

The chain recombines TRBV2 with TRBJ2-6; TRBD1 might be the D (5 bases). The CDR3 is 15 residues long. Germline V gives CDR1 SNHLY, CDR2 FYNNEI. V was pared by 8 bases and J by 0 bases, with 11 bases between. CDR3 protein: CASGYRNSGANVLTF. CDR3 coding DNA: TGTGCCAGCGGGTACAGGAACTCTGGGGCCAACGTCCTGACTTTC.